The rows below give T cell receptor beta chains drawn from one sample of a study of molecular identifiers for immune sequencing clone quantification. From the PCR reads, TCRdb called clonotypes with MiXCR, one entry per CDR3 protein. The table lists some 590,000 distinct CDR3 sequences, over 25% of them singletons, with 0.78% in the top ten. The sample taken for sequencing was naive CD8+ T cells from blood, with Jurkat cell RNA spiked in. The source is a human donor in good health. Some libraries in this study had Jurkat cell RNA spiked in. The CDR3 runs from the conserved cysteine through the conserved F or W. D genes are given only for firm matches. Size values are once, few and many counts, or a class for expanded clones, and some rows have none.

.	TRBV6-2/TRBV6-3	TRBJ2-7	.	CASRRGRVYEQYF	TGTGCCAGCAGAAGGGGCAGGGTCTACGAGCAGTACTTC
many	TRBV30	TRBJ1-4	.	CAWSVLANEKLFF	TGTGCCTGGAGTGTACTAGCTAATGAAAAACTGTTTTTT
once	TRBV6-5	TRBJ2-2	TRBD1	CASSQSRTGETGELFF	TGTGCCAGCAGCCAATCTCGGACAGGGGAGACCGGGGAGCTGTTTTTT
many	TRBV2	TRBJ2-3	TRBD2	CASKTSGGSTDTQYF	TGTGCCAGCAAGACTAGCGGGGGTAGCACAGATACGCAGTATTTT
.	TRBV10-3	TRBJ2-3	TRBD2	CAISMGREGTDTQYF	TGTGCCATCAGTATGGGGCGGGAGGGGACAGATACGCAGTATTTT
.	TRBV28	TRBJ1-3	.	CASSYLPYSGNTIYF	TGTGCCAGCAGTTATTTGCCATACTCTGGAAACACCATATATTTT
.	TRBV28	TRBJ2-3	.	CARSAPQSGPRVTDTQYF	TGTGCCCGCAGTGCCCCACAATCCGGGCCTAGGGTCACAGATACGCAGTATTTT
few	TRBV27	TRBJ2-1	TRBD1	CASTSQGAPDHEQFF	TGTGCCAGCACTTCCCAGGGGGCGCCGGATCATGAGCAGTTCTTC
many	TRBV11-2	TRBJ1-2	TRBD1	CASSLSQGAVNYGYTF	TGTGCCAGCAGCTTATCACAGGGGGCAGTCAACTATGGCTACACCTTC
many	TRBV4-1	TRBJ2-7	.	CASSQDLASATYEQYF	TGCGCCAGCAGCCAAGACCTCGCTAGCGCAACCTACGAGCAGTACTTC
many	TRBV7-2	TRBJ2-7	TRBD2	CASSQLAGGPNSYEQYF	TGTGCCAGCAGCCAATTAGCGGGGGGCCCGAATTCCTACGAGCAGTACTTC
many	TRBV4-3	TRBJ2-7	TRBD1	CASSHETGTYEQYF	TGCGCCAGCAGCCACGAGACAGGGACCTACGAGCAGTACTTC
many	TRBV20-1	TRBJ2-3	TRBD2	CSAREAGRADTQYF	TGCAGTGCTAGAGAAGCGGGAAGGGCAGATACGCAGTATTTT
.	TRBV12-3/TRBV12-4	TRBJ2-3	.	CASSLVTGTDTRYF	TGTGCCAGCAGTTTGGTTACGGGCACAGATACGCGGTATTTT
many	TRBV30	TRBJ2-3	TRBD1	CAWSYLGQALDTQYF	TGTGCCTGGAGCTACCTAGGACAGGCGCTAGATACGCAGTATTTT
.	TRBV7-9	TRBJ2-3	.	CASSLVVKPTTSTDTQYF	TGTGCCAGCAGCTTAGTCGTCAAGCCAACCACTAGCACAGATACGCAGTATTTT
.	TRBV27	TRBJ2-7	TRBD2	CASRLTSGDFHEQYF	TGTGCCAGCAGGTTGACTAGCGGGGATTTCCACGAGCAGTACTTC
few	TRBV7-9	TRBJ1-5	.	CASSSLNSNQPQHF	TGTGCCAGCAGCTCACTTAATAGCAATCAGCCCCAGCATTTT
.	TRBV6-2/TRBV6-3	TRBJ2-5	.	CASTPEVQETQYF	TGTGCCAGCACCCCAGAAGTACAAGAGACCCAGTACTTC
.	TRBV4-3	TRBJ2-7	.	CASSQDRGLLRNEQYF	TGCGCCAGCAGCCAAGATCGTGGTCTCCTTCGAAACGAGCAGTACTTC
few	TRBV5-1	TRBJ2-7	.	CASGGTPADEQYF	TGCGCCAGCGGCGGGACCCCCGCCGACGAGCAGTACTTC
.	TRBV7-9	TRBJ2-7	.	CASSLGVLVQYF	TGTGCCAGCAGCCTAGGAGTTCTCGTGCAGTACTTC
few	TRBV20-1	TRBJ2-7	TRBD1	CSARVRTGIYEQYF	TGCAGTGCTAGGGTGAGGACAGGGATCTACGAGCAGTACTTC
many	TRBV12-3/TRBV12-4	TRBJ2-3	.	CASRSGSGTDTQYF	TGTGCCAGCAGATCAGGGTCGGGCACAGATACGCAGTATTTT
many	TRBV6-2/TRBV6-3	TRBJ2-7	.	CASSYGQATYEQYF	TGTGCCAGCAGTTACGGCCAAGCCACCTACGAGCAGTACTTC
many	TRBV5-1	TRBJ2-5	TRBD1	CASSLAVTGEQETQYF	TGCGCCAGCAGCTTGGCCGTGACAGGGGAACAAGAGACCCAGTACTTC
many	TRBV27	TRBJ1-1	.	CASSPYQNTEAFF	TGTGCCAGCAGTCCATACCAGAACACTGAAGCTTTCTTT
few	TRBV4-1	TRBJ1-2	TRBD1	CASSHPGQGGDYGYTF	TGCGCCAGCAGCCACCCAGGACAGGGGGGAGACTATGGCTACACCTTC
few	TRBV19	TRBJ1-5	.	CASRGRGTGNQPQHF	TGTGCCAGTAGGGGACGGGGTACGGGCAATCAGCCCCAGCATTTT
.	TRBV6-5	TRBJ1-2	TRBD1	CASSNRGRTFYGYTF	TGTGCCAGCAGTAACAGGGGGAGAACTTTTTATGGCTACACCTTC
few	TRBV11-2	TRBJ2-7	.	CASSPTDFSYEQYF	TGTGCCAGCAGCCCCACCGACTTTTCCTACGAGCAGTACTTC
many	TRBV28	TRBJ2-7	.	CASRTPGGTATYEQYF	TGTGCCAGCAGGACACCTGGCGGGACGGCAACCTACGAGCAGTACTTC
few	TRBV20-1	TRBJ2-3	TRBD2	CSAPVGAGGPVTDTQYF	TGCAGTGCTCCCGTAGGAGCGGGGGGGCCGGTCACAGATACGCAGTATTTT
.	TRBV4-2	TRBJ1-6	.	CASKQEGPFSPLHF	TGTGCCAGCAAACAGGAGGGGCCTTTTTCACCCCTCCACTTT
.	TRBV2	TRBJ2-3	TRBD2	CASRDAGGATDTQYF	TGTGCCAGCCGCGATGCGGGGGGAGCCACAGATACGCAGTATTTT
.	TRBV5-4	TRBJ2-7	TRBD1	CASSFGQGVSYEQYF	TGTGCCAGCAGTTTTGGACAGGGGGTTTCCTACGAGCAGTACTTC
few	TRBV10-3	TRBJ1-5	.	CAISESSIVQPQYSNQPQHF	TGTGCCATCAGTGAGTCCTCTATCGTCCAGCCCCAGTATAGCAATCAGCCCCAGCATTTT
.	TRBV7-9	TRBJ2-1	TRBD1	CASSPSSGTAISYNEQFF	TGTGCCAGCAGCCCATCGTCCGGGACAGCGATCTCCTACAATGAGCAGTTCTTC
many	TRBV6-2/TRBV6-3	TRBJ2-7	.	CASSFSWGSYEQYF	TGTGCCAGCAGCTTCTCTTGGGGATCCTACGAGCAGTACTTC
many	TRBV27	TRBJ2-7	TRBD2	CASSSGGDYEQYF	TGTGCCAGCAGTTCGGGGGGGGACTACGAGCAGTACTTC
.	TRBV3-1	TRBJ2-1	TRBD2	CAGSTSGSSYNEQFF	TGTGCCGGCAGCACTAGCGGGAGCTCCTACAATGAGCAGTTCTTC
few	TRBV27	TRBJ1-5	TRBD1	CASSLDRGPSQPQHF	TGTGCCAGCAGTTTGGACAGGGGGCCGAGTCAGCCCCAGCATTTT
few	TRBV5-6	TRBJ2-5	TRBD1	CASSLPRTGGETQYF	TGTGCCAGCAGCTTACCCCGGACAGGGGGAGAGACCCAGTACTTC
few	TRBV20-1	TRBJ2-7	TRBD1	CSARPDRAEQYF	TGCAGTGCTAGGCCGGACAGGGCCGAGCAGTACTTC
few	TRBV29-1	TRBJ2-7	TRBD2	CSVEFSLAGNTYEQYF	TGCAGCGTTGAGTTTAGTCTAGCGGGGAACACCTACGAGCAGTACTTC
.	TRBV24-1	TRBJ1-5	TRBD1	CATSDTNYPPGGGNQPQHF	TGTGCCACCAGTGATACCAACTACCCGCCAGGGGGCGGCAATCAGCCCCAGCATTTT
many	TRBV29-1	TRBJ1-1	TRBD1	CSVDFTGATFGGTEAFF	TGCAGCGTTGACTTCACAGGGGCGACATTCGGGGGTACTGAAGCTTTCTTT
many	TRBV14	TRBJ2-6	.	CASSPPGASGANVLTF	TGTGCCAGCAGCCCTCCGGGAGCCTCTGGGGCCAACGTCCTGACTTTC
.	TRBV12-5	TRBJ2-5	TRBD1	CASGLVTGVRETQYF	TGTGCTAGTGGTTTGGTAACAGGGGTCCGGGAGACCCAGTACTTC